This T cell receptor (beta chain) was profiled in a study of cytomegalovirus exposure and HLA in healthy donors. PCR employed 60 Vbeta and 13 Jbeta primers. Clones were sequenced by immunoSEQ multiplex PCR, and TCRdb holds only the in-frame ones, with some missing. The sample totals around 140,000 clones. The CDR3 has 14 amino acids. Trimming took 3 bases from V and 4 from J, leaving 12 bases between them. Germline V lookup: CDR1 SGDLS, CDR2 YYNGEE. The sample comprised PBMCs. This chain connects TRBV9 to TRBJ2-3; D perhaps matches TRBD2 (6 bases). The source is a woman aged 35 to 49 in good health and CMV-seronegative. For the CDR3, the DNA is TGTGCCAGCAGCGCAGGAGGGGTTCCAGATACGCAGTATTTT. Its protein product is CASSAGGVPDTQYF.